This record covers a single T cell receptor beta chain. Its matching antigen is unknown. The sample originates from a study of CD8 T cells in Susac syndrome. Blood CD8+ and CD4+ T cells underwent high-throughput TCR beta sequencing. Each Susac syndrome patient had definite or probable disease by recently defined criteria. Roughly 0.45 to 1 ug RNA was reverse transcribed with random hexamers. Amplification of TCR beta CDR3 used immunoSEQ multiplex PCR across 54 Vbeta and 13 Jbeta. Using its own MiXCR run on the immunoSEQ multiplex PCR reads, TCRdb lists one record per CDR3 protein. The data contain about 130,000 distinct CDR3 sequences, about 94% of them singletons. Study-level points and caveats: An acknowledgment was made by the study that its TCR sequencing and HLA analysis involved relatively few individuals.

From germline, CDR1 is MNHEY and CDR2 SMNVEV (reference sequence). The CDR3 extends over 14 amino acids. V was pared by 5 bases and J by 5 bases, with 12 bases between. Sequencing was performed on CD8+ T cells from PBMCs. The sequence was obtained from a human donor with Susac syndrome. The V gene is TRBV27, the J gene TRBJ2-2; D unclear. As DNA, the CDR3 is TGTGCCAGCAGTGTTTCCCCTCCGACCGGGGAGCTGTTTTTT. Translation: CASSVSPPTGELFF.